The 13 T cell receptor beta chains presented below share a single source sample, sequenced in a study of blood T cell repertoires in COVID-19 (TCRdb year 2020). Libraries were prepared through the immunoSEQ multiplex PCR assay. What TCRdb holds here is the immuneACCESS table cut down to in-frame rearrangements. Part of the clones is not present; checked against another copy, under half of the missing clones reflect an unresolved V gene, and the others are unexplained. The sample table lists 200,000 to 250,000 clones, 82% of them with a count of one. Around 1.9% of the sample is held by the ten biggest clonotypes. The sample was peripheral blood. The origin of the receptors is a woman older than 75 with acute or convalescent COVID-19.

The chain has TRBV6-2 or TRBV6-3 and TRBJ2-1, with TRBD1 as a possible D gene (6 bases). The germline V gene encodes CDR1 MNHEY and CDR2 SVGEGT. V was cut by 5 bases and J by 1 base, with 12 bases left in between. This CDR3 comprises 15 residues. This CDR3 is CASSTTGSSYNEQFF. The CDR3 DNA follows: TGTGCCAGCAGTACGACAGGATCATCCTACAATGAGCAGTTCTTC.

The CDR3 loop reads CASSQGQTFGYKQYF. The CDR3 nucleotides are TGTGCCAGCAGCCAAGGTCAGACTTTTGGGTATAAGCAGTACTTC. The chain links TRBV3-1 (or the pseudogene TRBV3-2) to TRBJ2-7; D is unresolved. Germline loops: CDR1 LGHDT, CDR2 YNNKEL (reference sequence). The CDR3 extends over 15 amino acids. V was shortened by 1 base and J by 8 bases, with 18 bases between the two germline ends.

DNA for the CDR3: TGTGCCAGCTCACCTAGGACATCGAACACCGGGGAGCTGTTTTTT. Its translation: CASSPRTSNTGELFF. The V gene is TRBV18, the J gene TRBJ2-2; TRBD1 might be the D (5 bases). The V end was cut by 3 bases, the J end by 0 bases, with 8 bases between. The CDR3 has 15 amino acids. Germline V gene sequence: CDR1 KGHSH, CDR2 LQKENI.

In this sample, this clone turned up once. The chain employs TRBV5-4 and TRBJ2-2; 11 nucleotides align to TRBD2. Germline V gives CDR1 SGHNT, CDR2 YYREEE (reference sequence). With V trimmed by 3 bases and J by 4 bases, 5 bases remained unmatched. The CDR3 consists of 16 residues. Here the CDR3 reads CASSSSSGGFTGELFF. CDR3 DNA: TGTGCCAGCAGCTCCTCTAGCGGGGGGTTCACCGGGGAGCTGTTTTTT.

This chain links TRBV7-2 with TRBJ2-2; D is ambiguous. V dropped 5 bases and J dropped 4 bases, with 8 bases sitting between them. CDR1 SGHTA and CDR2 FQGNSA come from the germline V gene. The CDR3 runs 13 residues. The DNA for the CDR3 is TGTGCCAGCAGCGTTGGAGCCACCGGGGAGCTGTTTTTT. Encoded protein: CASSVGATGELFF. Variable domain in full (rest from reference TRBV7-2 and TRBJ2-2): GAGVSQSPSNKVTEKGKDVELRCDPISGHTALYWYRQSLGQGLEFLIYFQGNSAPDKSGLPSDRFSAERTGGSVSTLTIQRTQQEDSAVYLCASSVGATGELFFGEGSRLTVL.

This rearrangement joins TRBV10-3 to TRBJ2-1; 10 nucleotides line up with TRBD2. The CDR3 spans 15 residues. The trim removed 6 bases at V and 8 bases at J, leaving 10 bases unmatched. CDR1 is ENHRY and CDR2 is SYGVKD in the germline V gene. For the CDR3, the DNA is TGTGCCATCAGCTCCAGGGGACTAGCGTTTGATGAGCAGTTCTTC. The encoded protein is CAISSRGLAFDEQFF.

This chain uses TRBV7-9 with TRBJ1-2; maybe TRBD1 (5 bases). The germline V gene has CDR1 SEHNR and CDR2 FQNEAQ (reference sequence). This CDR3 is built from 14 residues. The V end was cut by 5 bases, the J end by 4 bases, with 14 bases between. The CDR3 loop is CASSTLQDVYGYTF. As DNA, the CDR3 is TGTGCCAGCAGCACCCTACAGGACGTCTATGGCTACACCTTC.

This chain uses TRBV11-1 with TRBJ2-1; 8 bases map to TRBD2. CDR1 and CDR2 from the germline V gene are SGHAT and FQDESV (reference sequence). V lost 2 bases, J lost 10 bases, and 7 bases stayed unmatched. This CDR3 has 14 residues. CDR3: CASSLQRERWEQFF. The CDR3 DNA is TGTGCCAGCAGCTTACAGCGGGAGAGGTGGGAGCAGTTCTTC. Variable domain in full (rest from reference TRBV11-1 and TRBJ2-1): EAEVAQSPRYKITEKSQAVAFWCDPISGHATLYWYRQILGQGPELLVQFQDESVVDDSQLPKDRFSAERLKGVDSTLKIQPAELGDSAMYLCASSLQRERWEQFFGPGTRLTVL.

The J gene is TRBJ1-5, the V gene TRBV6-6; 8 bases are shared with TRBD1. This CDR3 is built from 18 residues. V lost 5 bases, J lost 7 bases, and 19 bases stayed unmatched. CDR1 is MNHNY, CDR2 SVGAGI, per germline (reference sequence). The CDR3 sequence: CASSRFFEGQGAGQPQHF. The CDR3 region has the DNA TGTGCCAGCAGTCGCTTTTTCGAGGGCCAGGGGGCGGGCCAGCCCCAGCATTTT.

The chain's CDR3 is CASSPQEGVYNEQFF. The CDR3 DNA reads as TGTGCCAGCAGCCCCCAAGAGGGAGTATACAATGAGCAGTTCTTC. This chain uses TRBV9 with TRBJ2-1, with a tentative D call TRBD2 (5 bases). Germline V gene sequence: CDR1 SGDLS, CDR2 YYNGEE. The CDR3 runs to 15 residues. V lost 4 bases to trimming and J lost 4 bases, with 15 bases between them. Based on the CDR3 plus reference TRBV9 and TRBJ2-1, the full variable domain is DSGVTQTPKHLITATGQRVTLRCSPRSGDLSVYWYQQSLDQGLQFLIQYYNGEERAKGNILERFSAQQFPDLHSELNLSSLELGDSALYFCASSPQEGVYNEQFFGPGTRLTVL.

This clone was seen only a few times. The CDR3 sequence is CASSRSGEGFTDTQYF. The CDR3 nucleotides read TGCGCCAGCAGCCGGTCAGGGGAGGGGTTCACAGATACGCAGTATTTT. V gene TRBV4-3 combines with J gene TRBJ2-3; tentative D call: TRBD2 (7 bases). There are 16 residues in the CDR3. Per germline, CDR1 LGHNA and CDR2 YSLEER. Trimming took 4 bases from V and 2 from J, leaving 16 bases between them.

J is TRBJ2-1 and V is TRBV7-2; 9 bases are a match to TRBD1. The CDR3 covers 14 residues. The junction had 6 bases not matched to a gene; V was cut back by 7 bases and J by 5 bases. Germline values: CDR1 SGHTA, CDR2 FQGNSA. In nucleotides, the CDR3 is TGTGCCAGCAACCTGGACAGGGGTGACAATGAGCAGTTCTTC. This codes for CASNLDRGDNEQFF.

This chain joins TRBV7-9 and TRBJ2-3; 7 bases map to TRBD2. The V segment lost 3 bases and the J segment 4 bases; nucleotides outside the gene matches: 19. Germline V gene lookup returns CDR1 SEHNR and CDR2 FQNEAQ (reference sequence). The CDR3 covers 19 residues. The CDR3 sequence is CASSFRSFGAGLVSDTQYF. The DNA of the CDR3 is TGTGCCAGCAGCTTCCGCTCCTTCGGGGCCGGACTAGTATCAGATACGCAGTATTTT. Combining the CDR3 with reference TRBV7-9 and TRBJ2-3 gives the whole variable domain DTGVSQNPRHKITKRGQNVTFRCDPISEHNRLYWYRQTLGQGPEFLTYFQNEAQLEKSRLLSDRFSAERPKGSFSTLEIQRTEQGDSAMYLCASSFRSFGAGLVSDTQYFGPGTRLTVL.